Below, 30 T cell receptor beta chains from the same sample are listed, as sequenced in a study of CD8 T cells in Susac syndrome (dated by TCRdb to 2018 to 2020). The library was produced with the immunoSEQ multiplex PCR assay. RNA was extracted with the RNeasy kit and 0.5 to 1 ug was reverse transcribed using random hexamers. TCRdb reprocessed the public reads (quality trimming at Q25 with fastp, clone calling with MiXCR) and kept in-frame beta chains. CDR3 protein sequences are deduplicated, and each keeps its most common genes and DNA. The sample profile shows some 150,000 distinct CDR3 sequences; around 95% of them were found once. Approximately 0.08% of the sample belongs to the ten largest clones. Specimen: CD4+ T cells from PBMCs. The receptors originated from a human donor with Susac syndrome.

The chain has TRBV12-3 or TRBV12-4 and TRBJ2-5, with no clear D. Trimming took 1 base from V and 4 from J, leaving 10 bases between them. The CDR3 is 14 residues long. The CDR3 DNA sequence: TGTGCCAGCAGTTTAGGTCCCGCCGGAGAGACCCAGTACTTC. Its translation: CASSLGPAGETQYF.

The chain links TRBV28 to TRBJ1-2; D is unclear. CDR1 is MDHEN, CDR2 SYDVKM, per germline. The V gene lost 3 bases and the J gene lost 7 bases, with 9 bases spanning the gap. The CDR3 totals 12 residues. CDR3 residues: CASSFPGVGYTF. The CDR3 DNA follows: TGTGCCAGCAGTTTCCCGGGTGTTGGCTACACCTTC.

This sequence joins TRBV7-9 and TRBJ1-1; 7 nucleotides align to TRBD1. Per germline, CDR1 SEHNR and CDR2 FQNEAQ (reference sequence). V shed 4 bases, J shed 3 bases, and the junction held 11 bases outside the gene matches. This CDR3 contains 16 residues. The CDR3 region is CASSSRQTGPYTEAFF. The CDR3 bases are TGTGCCAGCAGCTCCCGCCAGACAGGGCCGTACACTGAAGCTTTCTTT.

The sample holds one count of this clonotype. The chain joins TRBV6-5 to TRBJ1-4; 8 bases agree with TRBD1. The CDR3 has 11 amino acids. Per germline, CDR1 MNHEY and CDR2 SVGAGI. V lost 8 bases and J lost 8; bases outside the gene matches: 1. CDR3: CASGQGEKLFF. The CDR3 nucleotides are TGTGCCAGCGGACAGGGCGAAAAACTGTTTTTT.

The chain recombines TRBV2 with TRBJ2-1; 10 positions match TRBD2. There are 15 residues in the CDR3. From germline, CDR1 is SNHLY and CDR2 FYNNEI. The V gene end was trimmed by 6 bases and the J gene end by 7 bases; junction bases not matched to a gene: 9. CDR3 coding DNA: TGTGCCAGCAGCTTAAGCGGGGGGGTGGCAAATGAGCAGTTCTTC. Protein: CASSLSGGVANEQFF.

The gene calls are TRBV5-6 and TRBJ1-2; TRBD1 aligns across 7 bases. Germline-derived CDR1 and CDR2 are SGHDT and YYEEEE. CDR3 size: 13 residues. J was trimmed by 4 bases and V by 3 bases; bases with no gene match: 3. In DNA form, the CDR3 reads TGTGCCAGCAGCTCAGGGGGTGGCTATGGCTACACCTTC. It encodes CASSSGGGYGYTF.

The CDR3 bases are TGTGCCAGCAGCTTATCACAGGGGAATGGCTACACCTTC. This codes for CASSLSQGNGYTF. V is TRBV7-9 and J is TRBJ1-2; 7 bases agree with TRBD1. CDR1 is SEHNR, CDR2 FQNEAQ, per germline (reference sequence). Trimming at V came to 2 bases and at J to 6 bases, leaving 3 bases not matched to a gene. There are 13 residues in the CDR3.

The V call is TRBV7-2, the J call TRBJ2-4; possibly TRBD2 for D (7 bases). The germline gives CDR1 SGHTA, CDR2 FQGNSA. Trimming took 4 bases from V and 11 from J, leaving 12 bases between them. This CDR3 comprises 12 residues. The CDR3 DNA is TGTGCCAGCAGCTCCGGGGGGCTTTTTCAGTACTTC. It yields the protein CASSSGGLFQYF. The whole variable domain, remainder taken from reference TRBV7-2 and TRBJ2-4, is GAGVSQSPSNKVTEKGKDVELRCDPISGHTALYWYRQSLGQGLEFLIYFQGNSAPDKSGLPSDRFSAERTGGSVSTLTIQRTQQEDSAVYLCASSSGGLFQYFGAGTRLSVL.

The chain couples TRBV20-1 to TRBJ2-7; perhaps TRBD2 as D (7 bases). Germline V gives CDR1 DFQATT, CDR2 SNEGSKA (reference sequence). The ends were cut back, 5 bases at V and 6 bases at J, with 20 bases in the middle. The CDR3 extends over 14 amino acids. In nucleotides, the CDR3 is TGCAGTGCTTACTTTGGGGGGGCCTTTTGCGAGCAGTACTTC. Protein: CSAYFGGAFCEQYF.

The rearrangement links TRBV20-1 to TRBJ2-5, with 7 nucleotides matching TRBD2. Per germline, CDR1 DFQATT and CDR2 SNEGSKA (reference sequence). This CDR3 has 14 residues. With V trimmed by 4 bases and J by 6 bases, 11 bases remained unmatched. CDR3 nucleotide sequence: TGCAGTGCTACAAAGATAACTAGCGCGAAGACCCAGTACTTC. Protein product: CSATKITSAKTQYF.

The chain carries TRBV29-1 and TRBJ2-6; 7 bases are a match to TRBD1. Germline CDR1 reads SQVTM; CDR2 reads ANQGSEA. Trimming removed 4 bases from V and 0 bases from J; junction bases left unmatched: 3. The CDR3 spans 15 residues. The CDR3 spells CSVGQGPSGANVLTF. The CDR3 region has the DNA TGCAGCGTTGGACAGGGACCCTCTGGGGCCAACGTCCTGACTTTC.

This chain uses TRBV5-6 with TRBJ1-3; 8 positions match TRBD1. Germline V CDR1 and CDR2: SGHDT, YYEEEE. V lost 0 bases, J lost 2 bases, and 4 bases stayed unmatched. The CDR3 covers 16 residues. CDR3 in DNA: TGTGCCAGCAGCTTGGGTGCGGACAGGGCTGGAAACACCATATATTTT. Protein: CASSLGADRAGNTIYF.

V is TRBV20-1 and J is TRBJ1-2, with a weak D call TRBD1 (6 bases). Trimming took off 5 bases at V and 8 bases at J, with 15 bases between the two ends. This CDR3 spans 12 amino acids. CDR1 and CDR2 (germline): DFQATT, SNEGSKA (reference sequence). The CDR3 reads CSAETGPSGYTF. CDR3 sequence (DNA): TGCAGTGCTGAAACAGGGCCCTCCGGCTACACCTTC.

This clonotype was detected only once. The chain uses TRBV2 and TRBJ1-1; no firm D call. With 6 bases removed from V and 0 bases from J, the gap between germline ends came to 8 bases. CDR3 length: 13 amino acids. Germline CDR1 and CDR2: SNHLY and FYNNEI. The CDR3 sequence: CASRGSLNTEAFF. CDR3 DNA: TGTGCCAGCAGAGGGTCTCTGAACACTGAAGCTTTCTTT.

This sequence joins TRBV18 and TRBJ2-7; the match to TRBD2 covers 8 bases. The germline V gene encodes CDR1 KGHSH and CDR2 LQKENI. Unmatched junction bases numbered 7, after V lost 2 bases and J lost 7 bases. This CDR3 is built from 14 residues. The CDR3 sequence is CASSPGLADREQYF. DNA of the CDR3: TGTGCCAGCTCACCAGGACTAGCAGATAGGGAGCAGTACTTC.

The CDR3 coding sequence is TGCAGCGTAAGGCCGAACACCGGGGAGCTGTTTTTT. Translation gives CSVRPNTGELFF. The J gene is TRBJ2-2, the V gene TRBV29-1; D gene ambiguous. Germline CDR1 reads SQVTM; CDR2 reads ANQGSEA. Trimming pared 6 bases from V and 0 bases from J, leaving 5 bases between. The CDR3 loop spans 12 amino acids.

The V and J genes are TRBV29-1 and TRBJ2-6; TRBD2 matches 8 bases. Germline V gives CDR1 SQVTM, CDR2 ANQGSEA. There are 18 residues in the CDR3. With V trimmed by 4 bases and J by 5 bases, 16 bases remained unmatched. DNA for the CDR3: TGCAGCGTTGGCATCAGGGCGGGAGGAATAATTCGGGCCAACGTCCTGACTTTC. Translation: CSVGIRAGGIIRANVLTF.

The rearrangement links TRBV5-1 to TRBJ2-7; the D gene is possibly TRBD1 (6 bases). The CDR3 runs to 14 residues. The V end was cut by 0 bases, the J end by 3 bases, with 10 bases between. Looked up from germline, CDR1 is SGHRS and CDR2 is YFSETQ. The CDR3 DNA follows: TGCGCCAGCAGCTTGGAGGACAGTGTCTACGAGCAGTACTTC. Protein product: CASSLEDSVYEQYF.

J is TRBJ2-7 and V is TRBV20-1, with D possibly being TRBD2 (6 bases). Looked up from germline, CDR1 is DFQATT and CDR2 is SNEGSKA (reference sequence). Trimming left V 8 bases short and J 2 bases short, with 13 bases between. The CDR3 runs 12 residues. The CDR3 DNA sequence: TGCAGTATGTCTAGCGCAGCCTACGAGCAGTACTTC. Residues: CSMSSAAYEQYF.

The chain links TRBV12-3 or TRBV12-4 to TRBJ2-3; D is unresolved. The CDR3 runs 12 residues. V lost 6 bases and J lost 0, with 4 bases in between. The CDR3 DNA follows: TGTGCCAGCAGGGACAGCACAGATACGCAGTATTTT. Protein: CASRDSTDTQYF.

J is TRBJ1-1 and V is TRBV12-3 or TRBV12-4; 9 bases fit TRBD1. CDR3 length: 14 amino acids. V trimming: 5 bases; J trimming: 5 bases; junction bases outside the gene matches: 6. DNA of the CDR3: TGTGCCAGCAGTCTGGGACAGGGATGGACTGAAGCTTTCTTT. It encodes CASSLGQGWTEAFF.

The chain uses TRBV29-1 and TRBJ2-1, with 7 bases fitting TRBD1. Germline V gene sequence: CDR1 SQVTM, CDR2 ANQGSEA. The CDR3 totals 15 residues. Trimming cost V 7 bases and J 1 base; bases outside gene matches: 10. The CDR3 spells CSAEGRQGSYNEQFF. DNA of the CDR3: TGCAGCGCGGAAGGGCGACAGGGATCCTACAATGAGCAGTTCTTC.

V gene TRBV4-2 combines with J gene TRBJ2-3; no firm D call. Germline V gene sequence: CDR1 LGHNA, CDR2 YNFKEQ. Trimming took 4 bases from V and 4 from J, leaving 3 bases between them. The CDR3 is 11 residues long. The CDR3 is CASSRSDTQYF. The CDR3 nucleotides read TGTGCCAGCAGCCGATCAGATACGCAGTATTTT.

V is TRBV25-1 and J is TRBJ2-1; D is ambiguous. V dropped 1 base and J dropped 6 bases, with 7 bases sitting between them. The CDR3 length is 13 residues. Germline CDR1 reads MGHDK; CDR2 reads SYGVNS. The CDR3 protein is CASSESAANEQFF. The CDR3 DNA is TGTGCCAGCAGTGAATCGGCAGCCAATGAGCAGTTCTTC.

The chain couples TRBV29-1 to TRBJ1-2; 11 positions match TRBD1. V was pared by 1 base and J by 4 bases, with 5 bases of the junction left unmatched. Germline V gives CDR1 SQVTM, CDR2 ANQGSEA. This CDR3 comprises 15 residues. CDR3 region: CSVEGYGTGGYGYTF. CDR3 nucleotide sequence: TGCAGCGTTGAAGGGTACGGGACAGGGGGCTATGGCTACACCTTC.

The V call is TRBV6-5, the J call TRBJ2-3; D gene unclear. The CDR3 has 13 residues. V dropped 2 bases and J dropped 0 bases, with 3 bases sitting between them. Looked up from germline, CDR1 is MNHEY and CDR2 is SVGAGI. CDR3 region: CASSYDSTDTQYF. The CDR3, as DNA: TGTGCCAGCAGTTACGATAGCACAGATACGCAGTATTTT.

The rearrangement joins TRBV25-1 to TRBJ1-1; 7 nucleotides line up with TRBD1. Germline CDR1 reads MGHDK; CDR2 reads SYGVNS. CDR3 length equals 13 residues. Trimming took 6 bases from V and 4 from J; bases not matched to a gene: 5. The CDR3 protein is CASSDRATTEAFF. CDR3 bases: TGTGCCAGCAGCGACAGGGCGACCACTGAAGCTTTCTTT. The whole variable domain, filled in from reference TRBV25-1 and TRBJ1-1, reads EADIYQTPRYLVIGTGKKITLECSQTMGHDKMYWYQQDPGMELHLIHYSYGVNSTEKGDLSSESTVSRIRTEHFPLTLESARPSHTSQYLCASSDRATTEAFFGQGTRLTVV.

V and J are TRBV27 and TRBJ1-5, with D tentatively TRBD1 (6 bases). The CDR3 sequence is 13 residues long. V was cut by 4 bases and J by 3 bases, with 7 bases left in between. Germline CDR1 is MNHEY and CDR2 is SMNVEV (reference sequence). The CDR3 nucleotides read TGTGCCAGCAGTTACAGGGCCAATCAGCCCCAGCATTTT. Its translation is CASSYRANQPQHF.

The chain combines TRBV5-4 with TRBJ2-1; TRBD1 agrees at 7 bases. Germline V CDR1 and CDR2: SGHNT, YYREEE (reference sequence). V lost 0 bases and J lost 9; bases outside the gene matches: 6. This CDR3 has 14 residues. The CDR3 here is CASSLGQGLGEQFF. The CDR3 coding sequence is TGTGCCAGCAGCTTGGGACAGGGTTTGGGTGAGCAGTTCTTC.

The chain couples TRBV6-2 or TRBV6-3 to TRBJ2-7; D remains unclear. There are 12 residues in the CDR3. Germline values: CDR1 MNHEY, CDR2 SVGEGT. V lost 2 bases and J 2 bases, leaving 4 bases between the germline ends. DNA for the CDR3: TGTGCCAGCAGTTACCCAACCTACGAGCAGTACTTC. Translated: CASSYPTYEQYF.